The 28 T cell receptor beta chains presented below share a single source sample, sequenced in a study of shared clonotypes between healthy human individuals. Clones were sequenced by immunoSEQ multiplex PCR, and TCRdb holds only the in-frame ones, with some missing. The sample has some 2,000,000 clones, over 85% seen once. Source material: naive CD4+ T cells sorted from blood. Regarding subset: CD45RA+ positively selected. These receptors came from a man younger than 30 in good health.

The chain couples TRBV21-1 to TRBJ2-1; the D call in the table, TRBD1, was not verified against the DNA. TRBV21-1 is flagged as a pseudogene. The CDR3 is 12 residues long. In nucleotides, the CDR3 is TGTGCCAGCAGGGGACAGTACAATGAGCAGTTCTTC. Translation gives CASRGQYNEQFF.

The J gene is TRBJ2-1, the V gene TRBV19; D call uncertain. Germline lookup yields CDR1 LNHDA and CDR2 SQIVND (reference sequence). This CDR3 is 16 amino acids long. V was shortened by 7 bases and J by 3 bases, with 19 bases between the two germline ends. The chain's CDR3 is CASTPSWTTNYNEQFF. The CDR3 region has the DNA TGTGCCAGTACCCCAAGCTGGACGACAAACTACAATGAGCAGTTCTTC.

This chain connects TRBV7-3 to TRBJ2-3; 10 positions agree with TRBD2. V shed 5 bases and J 3 bases; nucleotides not matched to a gene: 8. Germline V lookup: CDR1 SGHTA, CDR2 FQGTGA. CDR3 size: 16 residues. The CDR3 loop is CASSAFGAGGTDTQYF. CDR3 nucleotide sequence: TGTGCCAGCAGCGCCTTTGGAGCGGGGGGGACAGATACGCAGTATTTT.

The J gene is TRBJ2-5, the V gene TRBV18; D uncertain. The CDR3 totals 16 residues. V was cut by 3 bases and J by 5 bases, with 19 bases left in between. Germline V gene lookup returns CDR1 KGHSH and CDR2 LQKENI. In DNA, the CDR3 is TGTGCCAGCTCACCTATTCTTGACATTAACCTGGAGACCCAGTACTTC. This encodes CASSPILDINLETQYF.

The V gene is TRBV7-9, the J gene TRBJ1-4, with D uncertain. From germline, CDR1 is SEHNR and CDR2 FQNEAQ (reference sequence). This CDR3 is built from 18 residues. V lost 0 bases and J lost 0, with 14 bases in between. As DNA, the CDR3 is TGTGCCAGCAGCTTAGCTGAAGGAAAACGAACAACTAATGAAAAACTGTTTTTT. Translating it yields CASSLAEGKRTTNEKLFF. Together with reference TRBV7-9 and TRBJ1-4, the CDR3 gives the full variable domain: DTGVSQNPRHKITKRGQNVTFRCDPISEHNRLYWYRQTLGQGPEFLTYFQNEAQLEKSRLLSDRFSAERPKGSFSTLEIQRTEQGDSAMYLCASSLAEGKRTTNEKLFFGSGTQLSVL.

The chain recombines TRBV18 with TRBJ1-2, with 10 nucleotides matching TRBD1. CDR3 length: 16 amino acids. Germline loops: CDR1 KGHSH, CDR2 LQKENI. The V gene end was trimmed by 3 bases and the J gene end by 2 bases; junction bases not matched to a gene: 6. The DNA of the CDR3 is TGTGCCAGCTCACCCACCGGACAGGGGGGGAACTATGGCTACACCTTC. This sequence encodes CASSPTGQGGNYGYTF.

CDR3 DNA: TGTGCCTGGAGTATCGGGGAGACCCAGTACTTC. Translated: CAWSIGETQYF. The rearrangement uses TRBV30 and TRBJ2-5; D is uncertain. Germline V lookup: CDR1 GTSNPN, CDR2 SVGIG (reference sequence). The CDR3 has 11 amino acids. Trimming removed 2 bases from V and 5 bases from J, with 6 bases in between.

This clone was seen once. The chain couples TRBV29-1 to TRBJ2-1; D is uncertain. This CDR3 spans 14 amino acids. CDR1 is SQVTM, CDR2 ANQGSEA, per germline. V lost 1 base, J lost 1 base, and 8 bases lay in between. Here the CDR3 DNA reads TGCAGCGTTGAAGTCAGGAAGTCCTACAATGAGCAGTTCTTC. This gives the protein CSVEVRKSYNEQFF.

The chain couples TRBV30 to TRBJ2-3; D gene uncertain. There are 15 residues in the CDR3. Trimming stripped 5 bases from V and 0 bases from J, with 15 bases between. Germline CDR1 is GTSNPN and CDR2 is SVGIG (reference sequence). In nucleotides, the CDR3 is TGTGCCTGGCATGATGGGGTCTCTAGCACAGATACGCAGTATTTT. Protein sequence: CAWHDGVSSTDTQYF.

This rearrangement joins TRBV2 to TRBJ1-4; no definite D call. The germline V and J ends were trimmed by 6 bases and 7 bases, with 9 bases remaining between them. Germline V gene sequence: CDR1 SNHLY, CDR2 FYNNEI. The CDR3 is 12 residues long. CDR3 nucleotides: TGTGCCAGCAGAGGGTATGGTGAAAAACTGTTTTTT. This sequence encodes CASRGYGEKLFF. Complete variable domain (other parts from reference TRBV2 and TRBJ1-4): EPEVTQTPSHQVTQMGQEVILRCVPISNHLYFYWYRQILGQKVEFLVSFYNNEISEKSEIFDDQFSVERPDGSNFTLKIRSTKLEDSAMYFCASRGYGEKLFFGSGTQLSVL.

The genes are TRBV7-8 and TRBJ1-2; TRBD1 agrees at 8 bases. After removal of 7 bases from V and 7 bases from J, the junction contained 14 bases not matched to a gene. CDR3 length equals 15 residues. CDR1 and CDR2 from the germline V gene are SGHVS and FQNEAQ. CDR3 protein: CASTAPGQGRGGYTF. In nucleotides, the CDR3 is TGTGCCAGCACCGCTCCTGGACAGGGAAGAGGTGGCTACACCTTC.

The chain links TRBV10-3 to TRBJ1-2, with 9 nucleotides matching TRBD1. Germline CDR1 and CDR2: ENHRY and SYGVKD. The CDR3 covers 16 residues. J lost 2 bases, V lost 4 bases, and 8 bases had no gene match. The CDR3 sequence is CAISVDGTGFNYGYTF. CDR3 DNA: TGTGCCATCAGTGTAGACGGGACAGGGTTCAACTATGGCTACACCTTC.

In DNA form, the CDR3 reads TGTGCCAGCAGTAATGTTGGAAACACCATATATTTT. Encoded protein: CASSNVGNTIYF. J is TRBJ1-3 and V is TRBV2; D is undetermined. The CDR3 loop spans 12 amino acids. Germline V gives CDR1 SNHLY, CDR2 FYNNEI. V lost 5 bases and J lost 3, with 5 bases in between.

A remark on this clone: The sample carries other DNA sequences with the same CDR3. The chain combines TRBV15 with TRBJ1-2, with D tentatively TRBD1 (5 bases). V lost 3 bases and J 4 bases, leaving 9 bases between the germline ends. This CDR3 has 13 residues. Germline V CDR1 and CDR2: LNHNV, YYDKDF (reference sequence). CDR3 residues: CATSRGGGYGYTF. CDR3 nucleotides: TGTGCCACCAGCAGGGGGGGAGGCTATGGCTACACCTTC. Variable domain in full (rest from reference TRBV15 and TRBJ1-2): DAMVIQNPRYQVTQFGKPVTLSCSQTLNHNVMYWYQQKSSQAPKLLFHYYDKDFNNEADTPDNFQSRRPNTSFCFLDIRSPGLGDTAMYLCATSRGGGYGYTFGSGTRLTVV.

The rearrangement links TRBV10-3 to TRBJ2-1; D unresolved. The germline V gene has CDR1 ENHRY and CDR2 SYGVKD. V was cut by 3 bases and J by 6 bases, with 21 bases left in between. The CDR3 is 17 amino acids. The CDR3 here is CAISEGFSTLSLNEQFF. The CDR3 DNA reads as TGTGCCATCAGTGAAGGCTTCTCTACCCTCTCGCTCAATGAGCAGTTCTTC.

The chain combines TRBV30 with TRBJ2-1, with a tentative D call TRBD1 (6 bases). Germline CDR1 reads GTSNPN; CDR2 reads SVGIG (reference sequence). The CDR3 consists of 13 residues. V shed 3 bases and J shed 5 bases, with 11 bases lying between them. The CDR3 DNA follows: TGTGCCTGGAGACAGGGTCTGGACAATGAGCAGTTCTTC. Protein: CAWRQGLDNEQFF.

Only one count was recorded for this clone. The chain joins TRBV10-3 to TRBJ2-2; D ambiguous. Per germline, CDR1 ENHRY and CDR2 SYGVKD. The germline V and J ends were trimmed by 3 bases and 6 bases, with 5 bases remaining between them. This CDR3 comprises 12 residues. The CDR3 DNA reads as TGTGCCATCAGTGAACGGTCCGGGGAGCTGTTTTTT. This gives the protein CAISERSGELFF.

The chain carries TRBV25-1 and TRBJ1-5; 8 nucleotides match TRBD1. Losses at the gene ends were 6 bases for V and 3 bases for J; bases not matched to a gene: 4. The germline gives CDR1 MGHDK, CDR2 SYGVNS. This CDR3 is built from 14 residues. In nucleotides, the CDR3 is TGTGCCAGCAGCTCGACAGGGGCCAATCAGCCCCAGCATTTT. This gives the protein CASSSTGANQPQHF.

V usage is TRBV21-1 and J usage is TRBJ1-5. TRBV21-1 is a documented pseudogene. The length of the CDR3 is 12 residues. The CDR3 DNA is TGTGCCAGCAGCCTCAAAAGTGAGCCCCAGCATTTT. It translates to CASSLKSEPQHF.

The chain has TRBV5-4 and TRBJ1-1; D perhaps matches TRBD1 (5 bases). CDR1 SGHNT and CDR2 YYREEE come from the germline V gene (reference sequence). Deletions cut 3 bases from V and 6 bases from J, with 6 bases between. The CDR3 is 11 residues long. The CDR3 DNA is TGTGCCAGCAGCTGGGGCCCTGAAGCTTTCTTT. It encodes CASSWGPEAFF.

This clone showed up just once. V is TRBV15 and J is TRBJ2-2; 9 bases line up with TRBD2. V gave up 1 base and J gave up 2 bases; unmatched junction bases: 5. This CDR3 comprises 17 residues. Germline loops: CDR1 LNHNV, CDR2 YYDKDF (reference sequence). As DNA, the CDR3 is TGTGCCACCAGCAGAGGTACTAGCGGGCCTAACACCGGGGAGCTGTTTTTT. It codes for CATSRGTSGPNTGELFF. Complete variable domain (other parts from reference TRBV15 and TRBJ2-2): DAMVIQNPRYQVTQFGKPVTLSCSQTLNHNVMYWYQQKSSQAPKLLFHYYDKDFNNEADTPDNFQSRRPNTSFCFLDIRSPGLGDTAMYLCATSRGTSGPNTGELFFGEGSRLTVL.

CDR3 amino acids: CSASDYGYTF. The CDR3 bases are TGCAGTGCGTCAGACTATGGCTACACCTTC. The chain carries TRBV20-1 and TRBJ1-2; D is unresolved. Germline lookup yields CDR1 DFQATT and CDR2 SNEGSKA (reference sequence). This CDR3 region has 10 residues. Trimming stripped 6 bases from V and 3 bases from J, with 5 bases between.

The J gene is TRBJ2-1, the V gene TRBV11-3; tentatively, D is TRBD2 (6 bases). This CDR3 is built from 14 residues. V lost 2 bases, J lost 5 bases, and 10 bases lay in between. CDR1 and CDR2 from the germline V gene are SGHNT and YENEEA. CDR3 sequence (DNA): TGTGCCAGCAGCTTATACGGAGGGCACAATGAGCAGTTCTTC. Amino acids: CASSLYGGHNEQFF.

The chain joins TRBV28 to TRBJ1-1, with D hard to call. V lost 1 base and J lost 1, with 16 bases in between. This CDR3 has 17 residues. CDR1 MDHEN and CDR2 SYDVKM come from the germline V gene. CDR3: CASSLSDPGHGNTEAFF. CDR3 nucleotides: TGTGCCAGCAGTTTATCCGACCCGGGCCATGGGAACACTGAAGCTTTCTTT.

This clone was seen just once. The V gene is TRBV5-4, the J gene TRBJ2-1, with TRBD1 identical over 8 bases. This CDR3 comprises 14 residues. V trimming: 0 bases; J trimming: 7 bases; junction bases outside the gene matches: 3. The V gene's germline CDR1 is SGHNT and CDR2 YYREEE (reference sequence). The CDR3 DNA reads as TGTGCCAGCAGCTTGGAAACAGGGGGAAATGAGCAGTTCTTC. The encoded protein is CASSLETGGNEQFF.

This sequence joins TRBV10-1 and TRBJ2-7, with 8 bases matching TRBD2. The trim removed 4 bases at V and 6 bases at J, leaving 8 bases unmatched. From germline, CDR1 is WNHNN and CDR2 SYGVQD (reference sequence). This CDR3 region has 14 residues. CDR3: CASSGGGRMSEQYF. The CDR3 nucleotides are TGCGCCAGCAGTGGGGGCGGGAGGATGAGCGAGCAGTACTTC.

This rearrangement joins TRBV6-5 to TRBJ2-4, with TRBD2 as a possible D gene (5 bases). Germline assignment: CDR1 MNHEY and CDR2 SVGAGI. Trimming took off 4 bases at V and 3 bases at J, with 13 bases between the two ends. The CDR3 runs 15 residues. As DNA, the CDR3 is TGTGCCAGCAGTTCCTCGGGGTCAGGCAAAAACATTCAGTACTTC. Translation gives CASSSSGSGKNIQYF.

The J gene is TRBJ2-7, the V gene TRBV10-3, with D uncertain. CDR3 length equals 12 residues. Germline V gene sequence: CDR1 ENHRY, CDR2 SYGVKD. Trimming took off 10 bases at V and 1 base at J, with 11 bases between the two ends. The CDR3 region is CATSKNSYEQYF. The DNA of the CDR3 is TGTGCCACGTCAAAGAATTCCTACGAGCAGTACTTC.